These 30 T cell receptor beta chains originate from one sample sequenced in a study of Ad26.COV2.S vaccination and SARS-CoV-2 variants. The assay was immunoSEQ multiplex PCR, and TCRdb's table has in-frame clones only and misses some. The sample lists about 680,000 clones, 80% to 90% seen once, with about 1.5% in the top ten. As to treatment: around 19 received Ad26.COV2.S at low or high dose, single or two shots; about five received placebo; per-sample allocation not given. The samples date from day 63 after the first vaccine or placebo injection. The sequences come from peripheral blood, collected in a trial of Ad26.COV2.S vaccine versus placebo. These receptors came from a person aged 18-65 years who received the Ad26.COV2.S COVID-19 vaccine or a placebo.

The chain couples TRBV5-1 to TRBJ2-7; 9 bases agree with TRBD1. The V gene end was trimmed by 3 bases and the J gene end by 5 bases; junction bases not matched to a gene: 9. This CDR3 is built from 15 residues. Germline V lookup: CDR1 SGHRS, CDR2 YFSETQ. The CDR3 reads CASSSGRDRVNEQYF. CDR3 nucleotides: TGCGCCAGCAGCTCTGGCCGGGACAGGGTCAACGAGCAGTACTTC. Based on the CDR3 plus reference TRBV5-1 and TRBJ2-7, the full variable domain is KAGVTQTPRYLIKTRGQQVTLSCSPISGHRSVSWYQQTPGQGLQFLFEYFSETQRNKGNFPGRFSGRQFSNSRSEMNVSTLELGDSALYLCASSSGRDRVNEQYFGPGTRLTVT.

The chain uses TRBV15 and TRBJ2-5; 8 bases map to TRBD1. This CDR3 is built from 14 residues. V lost 5 bases to trimming and J lost 6 bases; unmatched junction nucleotides: 8. CDR1 is LNHNV and CDR2 is YYDKDF in the germline V gene (reference sequence). The CDR3 region is CATSGRRGLQTQYF. The DNA of the CDR3 is TGTGCCACCAGCGGCCGCAGGGGGCTCCAGACCCAGTACTTC.

For this clone: Other DNA sequences within the sample encode an identical CDR3. This chain uses TRBV6-5 with TRBJ1-3; D uncertain. Germline V lookup: CDR1 MNHEY, CDR2 SVGAGI. V lost 6 bases to trimming and J lost 0 bases, with 6 bases between them. The CDR3 extends over 13 amino acids. The CDR3 DNA reads TGTGCCAGCAGAGGAAGCTCTGGAAACACCATATATTTT. Encoded protein: CASRGSSGNTIYF.

This chain links TRBV5-1 with TRBJ2-3, with D possibly matching TRBD1 (6 bases). The CDR3 sequence is 15 residues long. CDR1 is SGHRS, CDR2 YFSETQ, per germline. V lost 3 bases to trimming and J lost 0 bases, with 11 bases between them. Here the CDR3 reads CASSSSQGSTDTQYF. CDR3 nucleotide sequence: TGCGCCAGCAGCTCCTCTCAGGGGAGCACAGATACGCAGTATTTT. Full variable domain (outside the CDR3, taken from reference TRBV5-1 and TRBJ2-3): KAGVTQTPRYLIKTRGQQVTLSCSPISGHRSVSWYQQTPGQGLQFLFEYFSETQRNKGNFPGRFSGRQFSNSRSEMNVSTLELGDSALYLCASSSSQGSTDTQYFGPGTRLTVL.

The chain is built from TRBV18 and TRBJ2-7, with a tentative D call TRBD1 (6 bases). The CDR3 contains 14 residues. Germline assignment: CDR1 KGHSH and CDR2 LQKENI. The V gene lost 2 bases and the J gene lost 2 bases, with 10 bases spanning the gap. The CDR3 DNA reads as TGTGCCAGCTCACCAGGACAGTCCACCTACGAGCAGTACTTC. It yields the protein CASSPGQSTYEQYF.

This chain links TRBV5-1 with TRBJ1-1, with TRBD1 identical over 8 bases. From germline, CDR1 is SGHRS and CDR2 YFSETQ. The CDR3 has 15 residues. The J segment lost 2 bases and the V segment lost 1 base, leaving 4 bases of the junction unmatched. Here the CDR3 DNA reads TGCGCCAGCAGCTTGTGGGGGACAGGAAACACTGAAGCTTTCTTT. This gives the protein CASSLWGTGNTEAFF.

This clone showed up just a few times. V is TRBV7-9 and J is TRBJ1-1; D uncertain. The germline V gene has CDR1 SEHNR and CDR2 FQNEAQ (reference sequence). Between the trimmed V and J ends, which lost 4 bases and 4 bases, there was a span of 10 bases. The CDR3 spans 13 residues. The CDR3 is CASSSWPSTEAFF. Here the CDR3 DNA reads TGTGCCAGCAGCTCGTGGCCGAGCACTGAAGCTTTCTTT.

This chain connects TRBV6-5 to TRBJ1-6; possible D gene TRBD1, 5 bases. CDR1 is MNHEY and CDR2 is SVGAGI in the germline V gene. Deletions cut 8 bases from V and 10 bases from J, with 15 bases between. The CDR3 contains 13 residues. The CDR3: CASGLGRWSPLHF. As DNA, the CDR3 is TGTGCCAGCGGATTGGGGCGTTGGTCACCCCTCCACTTT.

The V gene is TRBV6-6, the J gene TRBJ1-1; D gene uncertain. Trimming removed 4 bases at V and 4 bases at J, with 13 bases between. The germline V gene has CDR1 MNHNY and CDR2 SVGAGI (reference sequence). The CDR3 loop spans 14 amino acids. DNA for the CDR3: TGTGCCAGCAGTTCTAAGGTCAGCCTCACTGAAGCTTTCTTT. As protein: CASSSKVSLTEAFF.

The chain joins TRBV29-1 to TRBJ1-1, with a weak D call TRBD1 (5 bases). This CDR3 has 10 amino acids. Germline V gene sequence: CDR1 SQVTM, CDR2 ANQGSEA. V lost 6 bases to trimming and J lost 7 bases, with 9 bases between them. The CDR3, as DNA: TGCAGCGTCCGCACAGGTGAAGCTTTCTTT. This gives the protein CSVRTGEAFF.

The V and J genes are TRBV18 and TRBJ2-7; tentatively, D is TRBD1 (6 bases). CDR3 length: 15 amino acids. V was shortened by 3 bases and J by 5 bases, with 17 bases between the two germline ends. Germline V lookup: CDR1 KGHSH, CDR2 LQKENI. Here the CDR3 reads CASSPIQTGLDEQYF. The CDR3 DNA reads TGTGCCAGCTCACCCATTCAAACAGGGTTGGACGAGCAGTACTTC.

The V and J genes are TRBV29-1 and TRBJ1-2; D unresolved. Trimming took 5 bases from V and 0 from J, leaving 16 bases between them. CDR1 and CDR2 (germline): SQVTM, ANQGSEA. This CDR3 is 15 amino acids long. CDR3 region: CSVRPALPTNYGYTF. CDR3 sequence (DNA): TGCAGCGTTAGACCAGCCCTTCCGACTAACTATGGCTACACCTTC.

This chain uses TRBV2 with TRBJ1-1, with 7 bases matching TRBD1. The J segment lost 0 bases and the V segment lost 4 bases, leaving 8 bases of the junction unmatched. The CDR3 has 16 amino acids. Per the germline V gene, CDR1 is SNHLY and CDR2 is FYNNEI. Here the CDR3 DNA reads TGTGCCAGCAGTGCCAAGGGGGCGGGTATGAACACTGAAGCTTTCTTT. This sequence encodes CASSAKGAGMNTEAFF.

This chain links TRBV18 with TRBJ1-4; 7 bases match TRBD1. This CDR3 spans 16 amino acids. Germline V gene sequence: CDR1 KGHSH, CDR2 LQKENI. The V and J ends lost 4 bases and 5 bases, in that order; junction bases with no gene match: 10. The CDR3 loop is CASSLGSDRRNEKLFF. The CDR3 region has the DNA TGTGCCAGCTCACTCGGATCGGACAGGAGGAATGAAAAACTGTTTTTT.

The chain's CDR3 is CASSETGHSYGYTF. CDR3 bases: TGTGCCAGCAGTGAAACGGGGCATAGCTATGGCTACACCTTC. The rearrangement joins TRBV6-1 to TRBJ1-2, with TRBD1 as a possible D gene (5 bases). CDR3 length: 14 residues. CDR1 and CDR2 (germline): MNHNS, SASEGT. The V end lost 2 bases, the J end lost 4 bases, and 11 bases lay between the germline ends.

The V call is TRBV5-1, the J call TRBJ1-1; TRBD1 matches 12 bases. This CDR3 region has 13 residues. The germline gives CDR1 SGHRS, CDR2 YFSETQ. After removal of 4 bases from V and 10 bases from J, the junction contained 5 bases not matched to a gene. CDR3 sequence: CASSEGQGARAFF. CDR3 sequence (DNA): TGCGCCAGCAGCGAGGGACAGGGGGCGAGAGCTTTCTTT.

This chain's CDR3 is CASSPLTSGGAGAYNEQFF. In DNA, the CDR3 is TGTGCCAGCAGCCCACTCACTAGCGGGGGGGCCGGGGCCTACAATGAGCAGTTCTTC. The chain employs TRBV7-9 and TRBJ2-1; 13 bases are shared with TRBD2. This CDR3 is 19 amino acids long. The V segment lost 5 bases and the J segment 2 bases; nucleotides outside the gene matches: 12. CDR1 and CDR2 (germline): SEHNR, FQNEAQ (reference sequence).

The chain employs TRBV7-6 and TRBJ2-5, with D perhaps matching TRBD1 (6 bases). The CDR3 consists of 16 residues. The V gene's germline CDR1 is SGHVS and CDR2 FNYEAQ. V dropped 5 bases and J dropped 5 bases, with 21 bases sitting between them. The CDR3 DNA sequence: TGTGCCAGCAGCCAATCAGGACAGCCCCTTGGGGAGACCCAGTACTTC. It is translated as CASSQSGQPLGETQYF.

This clone appeared once. The chain uses TRBV29-1 and TRBJ2-3, with D perhaps TRBD2 (6 bases). V lost 7 bases and J 2 bases, leaving 10 bases between the germline ends. The CDR3 length is 12 residues. In germline, CDR1 is SQVTM, CDR2 ANQGSEA. CDR3 residues: CSASATTDTQYF. The CDR3 DNA follows: TGCAGCGCTAGCGCGACCACAGATACGCAGTATTTT.

This chain connects TRBV3-1 (or the pseudogene TRBV3-2) to TRBJ2-7; 7 bases line up with TRBD2. This CDR3 has 17 residues. From germline, CDR1 is LGHDT and CDR2 YNNKEL (reference sequence). Losses at the gene ends were 3 bases for V and 6 bases for J; bases not matched to a gene: 17. CDR3 sequence: CASSQPRLSGMGSEQYF. The DNA of the CDR3 is TGTGCCAGCAGCCAGCCCCGGCTAAGCGGGATGGGGAGCGAGCAGTACTTC.

This clone was seen only a few times. The same CDR3 is also encoded by other DNA sequences in this sample. The chain employs TRBV18 and TRBJ2-2; D is unclear. The germline V gene encodes CDR1 KGHSH and CDR2 LQKENI. V lost 6 bases, J lost 7 bases, and 12 bases lay in between. This CDR3 has 13 amino acids. CDR3 amino acids: CASSREDGGELFF. For the CDR3, the DNA is TGTGCCAGCTCTCGTGAAGATGGCGGGGAGCTGTTTTTT.

Worth noting for this clone: The sample contains more than one DNA sequence encoding this CDR3. The V and J genes are TRBV19 and TRBJ1-5; D ambiguous. Trimming left V 4 bases short and J 5 bases short, with 6 bases between. The CDR3 consists of 12 residues. Germline loops: CDR1 LNHDA, CDR2 SQIVND (reference sequence). In nucleotides, the CDR3 is TGTGCCAGTAGTAATCGGGATCAGCCCCAGCATTTT. Translated: CASSNRDQPQHF.

The gene calls are TRBV5-4 and TRBJ2-4; D is unresolved. The CDR3 length is 13 residues. Trimming shortened V by 4 bases and J by 7 bases, and 12 bases separated the two germline ends. Germline CDR1 SGHNT, CDR2 YYREEE (reference sequence). CDR3 bases: TGTGCCAGCAGCCTAAACATTGGGAACATTCAGTACTTC. Protein product: CASSLNIGNIQYF.

This clone appeared once. The chain uses TRBV19 and TRBJ1-1; D might be TRBD1 (5 bases). CDR3 length equals 13 residues. Germline lookup yields CDR1 LNHDA and CDR2 SQIVND (reference sequence). V lost 10 bases, J lost 5 bases, and 17 bases lay in between. CDR3 in DNA: TGTGCCACCTCAGGTCAGGGAAGGACTGAAGCTTTCTTT. Its translation is CATSGQGRTEAFF.

The CDR3 nucleotides are TGTGCCAGCAGCCAAGGGTTCGATCAGAGCACAGATACGCAGTATTTT. Protein sequence: CASSQGFDQSTDTQYF. This rearrangement joins TRBV3-1 (or the pseudogene TRBV3-2) to TRBJ2-3, with D unclear. The CDR3 consists of 16 residues. Trimming took off 1 base at V and 0 bases at J, with 11 bases between the two ends. In germline, CDR1 is LGHDT, CDR2 YNNKEL (reference sequence).

The V and J genes are TRBV4-2 and TRBJ2-1; 16 bases line up with TRBD2. The V and J ends lost 6 bases and 1 base, in that order; junction bases with no gene match: 9. The CDR3 is made up of 19 amino acids. CDR1 and CDR2 (germline): LGHNA, YNFKEQ. The CDR3 loop reads CASRRTGTSGGGSYNEQFF. CDR3 DNA sequence: TGTGCCAGCAGACGTACCGGGACTAGCGGGGGGGGATCCTACAATGAGCAGTTCTTC.

This sequence joins TRBV18 and TRBJ1-1, with a tentative D call TRBD1 (5 bases). The V gene lost 0 bases and the J gene lost 3 bases, with 14 bases spanning the gap. The CDR3 length is 16 residues. From germline, CDR1 is KGHSH and CDR2 LQKENI. The CDR3 protein is CASSPPNPIRDTEAFF. Written as DNA, the CDR3 is TGTGCCAGCTCACCACCGAACCCCATCAGGGACACTGAAGCTTTCTTT.

V is TRBV6-6 and J is TRBJ2-3, with no clear D. Germline CDR1 MNHNY, CDR2 SVGAGI (reference sequence). Trimming pared 0 bases from V and 6 bases from J, leaving 10 bases between. This CDR3 comprises 14 residues. The CDR3 region has the DNA TGTGCCAGCAGTTACTCGAGTCTGGGGGATACGCAGTATTTT. This translates into CASSYSSLGDTQYF.

The V call is TRBV3-1 (or the pseudogene TRBV3-2), the J call TRBJ1-1; D is unresolved. Germline CDR1 reads LGHDT; CDR2 reads YNNKEL (reference sequence). CDR3 size: 10 residues. With 9 bases removed from V and 5 bases from J, the gap between germline ends came to 7 bases. CDR3 coding DNA: TGTGCCAGTGGCAGTACTGAAGCTTTCTTT. It is translated as CASGSTEAFF.

V usage is TRBV19 and J usage is TRBJ1-1; the D gene is possibly TRBD1 (5 bases). Trimming cost V 5 bases and J 1 base, with 8 bases left between them. This CDR3 is 13 amino acids long. Germline lookup yields CDR1 LNHDA and CDR2 SQIVND (reference sequence). CDR3 in amino acids: CASSPGWNTEAFF. The CDR3 DNA reads TGTGCCAGTAGTCCAGGGTGGAACACTGAAGCTTTCTTT.